The 13 T cell receptor beta chains presented below share a single source sample, sequenced in a study of shared clonotypes between healthy human individuals (dated by TCRdb to about 2020). Libraries were prepared through the immunoSEQ multiplex PCR assay. Imported from immuneACCESS, the table was reduced by TCRdb to in-frame sequences with V and J called. These copies leave out some clones; in studies compared against another copy, an unresolved V gene accounts for under half, and the cause of the remainder is not known. Within this sample are 760,000 or so clones, with 95% to 97% of them counted one time only. The ten most abundant clones make up approximately 0.2% of the sample. CD8 naive samples were CD45RO-negative cells positively selected for CCR7, giving a CD45RA+CCR7+ population that excluded TemRA cells. The sequenced material came from naive CD8+ T cells sorted from blood. Interpreted using the paper, the cell subset or site label stands for: CD45RA+CCR7+. These receptors were collected from a young man in good health.

The rearrangement links TRBV29-1 to TRBJ2-1; 7 bases agree with TRBD2. CDR1 SQVTM and CDR2 ANQGSEA come from the germline V gene. The CDR3 totals 16 residues. With V trimmed by 1 base and J by 8 bases, 14 bases remained unmatched. The CDR3 protein is CSVEGLWGRALDEQFF. CDR3 bases: TGCAGCGTTGAAGGTCTTTGGGGGAGGGCCCTCGATGAGCAGTTCTTC.

The J gene is TRBJ2-1, the V gene TRBV5-1; 7 nucleotides agree with TRBD2. V gave up 1 base and J gave up 7 bases; unmatched junction bases: 14. Germline V gives CDR1 SGHRS, CDR2 YFSETQ. This CDR3 is built from 17 residues. In DNA form, the CDR3 reads TGCGCCAGCAGCTTGCTTAACGCGGGAGTCAGCCGGAATGAGCAGTTCTTC. Amino acid sequence: CASSLLNAGVSRNEQFF.

The rearrangement uses TRBV4-2 and TRBJ2-6; D gene ambiguous. Germline-derived CDR1 and CDR2 are LGHNA and YNFKEQ. This CDR3 spans 19 amino acids. Trimming stripped 0 bases from V and 1 base from J, with 16 bases between. CDR3 DNA sequence: TGTGCCAGCAGCCAAGAAGCCCTCCTCGTTGGATCTGGGGCCAACGTCCTGACTTTC. This gives the protein CASSQEALLVGSGANVLTF.

The chain joins TRBV27 to TRBJ2-1; 12 bases align to TRBD2. Germline V gene sequence: CDR1 MNHEY, CDR2 SMNVEV (reference sequence). After removal of 6 bases from V and 5 bases from J, the junction contained 8 bases not matched to a gene. This CDR3 spans 16 amino acids. In nucleotides, the CDR3 is TGTGCCAGCAGGCGCCGGGGACTAGCGGGCCACAATGAGCAGTTCTTC. Its translation: CASRRRGLAGHNEQFF.

This chain joins TRBV7-8 and TRBJ2-1; 8 bases match TRBD2. This CDR3 is built from 16 residues. Germline CDR1 is SGHVS and CDR2 is FQNEAQ. The trim removed 1 base at V and 3 bases at J, leaving 5 bases unmatched. CDR3 sequence: CASSLGNSGVYNEQFF. The CDR3 region has the DNA TGTGCCAGCAGCTTAGGAAATAGCGGGGTCTACAATGAGCAGTTCTTC. Full variable domain (outside the CDR3, taken from reference TRBV7-8 and TRBJ2-1): GAGVSQSPRYKVAKRGQDVALRCDPISGHVSLFWYQQALGQGPEFLTYFQNEAQLDKSGLPSDRFFAERPEGSVSTLKIQRTQQEDSAVYLCASSLGNSGVYNEQFFGPGTRLTVL.

For this clone: This sample also contains other DNA sequences that code for the same CDR3. The V call is TRBV19, the J call TRBJ1-1; 9 positions agree with TRBD1. Germline lookup yields CDR1 LNHDA and CDR2 SQIVND (reference sequence). The CDR3 has 13 amino acids. V trimming: 3 bases; J trimming: 5 bases; junction bases outside the gene matches: 1. The CDR3 sequence: CASSIGQGTEAFF. CDR3 sequence (DNA): TGTGCCAGTAGTATTGGACAGGGGACTGAAGCTTTCTTT.

This clone was counted between two and nine times. The rearrangement joins TRBV9 to TRBJ2-1; D not resolved. The CDR3 loop spans 15 amino acids. Trimming removed 0 bases from V and 3 bases from J, with 10 bases in between. Germline CDR1 and CDR2: SGDLS and YYNGEE. Here the CDR3 reads CASSVAAEHYNEQFF. CDR3 sequence (DNA): TGTGCCAGCAGCGTAGCTGCGGAGCACTACAATGAGCAGTTCTTC.

This sequence joins TRBV6-1 and TRBJ2-7; D is perhaps TRBD1 (6 bases). Between the trimmed V and J ends, which lost 7 bases and 9 bases, there was a span of 25 bases. The CDR3 loop spans 15 amino acids. The germline V gene has CDR1 MNHNS and CDR2 SASEGT. The CDR3 DNA is TGTGCCAGCAACCTGCCCGGGACATCCGACCTAGTGCAGTACTTC. Its translation: CASNLPGTSDLVQYF.

The chain employs TRBV9 and TRBJ2-1; D unclear. The CDR3 consists of 13 residues. V lost 3 bases and J 7 bases, leaving 11 bases between the germline ends. Per germline, CDR1 SGDLS and CDR2 YYNGEE. The CDR3 DNA reads as TGTGCCAGCAGCGCCGCCCTACGGAATGAGCAGTTCTTC. Translating it yields CASSAALRNEQFF.

This chain joins TRBV11-2 and TRBJ2-3; TRBD2 agrees at 10 bases. Trimming cost V 5 bases and J 1 base; bases outside gene matches: 6. The CDR3 spans 16 residues. CDR1 and CDR2 from the germline V gene are SGHAT and FQNNGV. CDR3 protein: CASSPLLAGGTDTQYF. In DNA form, the CDR3 reads TGTGCCAGCAGCCCACTCCTAGCGGGGGGCACAGATACGCAGTATTTT.

The rearrangement uses TRBV7-2 and TRBJ1-5, with TRBD1 matching 7 bases. Germline V gene data show CDR1 as SGHTA and CDR2 as FQGNSA. Trimming at V came to 1 base and at J to 6 bases, leaving 6 bases not matched to a gene. The CDR3 covers 15 residues. The CDR3 sequence: CASSLELGQRQPQHF. CDR3 nucleotide sequence: TGTGCCAGCAGCTTAGAATTGGGACAGCGTCAGCCCCAGCATTTT.

The CDR3 spells CASRQGPNTEAFF. The CDR3, as DNA: TGTGCCAGCAGGCAGGGACCGAACACTGAAGCTTTCTTT. This sequence joins TRBV6-4 and TRBJ1-1, with a possible D match to TRBD1 (5 bases). V gave up 6 bases and J gave up 1 base, with 9 bases separating them. This CDR3 spans 13 amino acids. Germline CDR1 and CDR2: MRHNA and SNTAGT.

This chain connects TRBV7-9 to TRBJ2-4; D might be TRBD1 (5 bases). With 6 bases removed from V and 3 bases from J, the gap between germline ends came to 15 bases. This CDR3 is 15 amino acids long. In germline, CDR1 is SEHNR, CDR2 FQNEAQ (reference sequence). The CDR3 reads CASRGRGLGKNIQYF. CDR3 coding DNA: TGTGCCAGCAGGGGAAGGGGCTTAGGCAAAAACATTCAGTACTTC.